This TCR beta chain is drawn from a study of shared clonotypes between healthy human individuals (dated by TCRdb to about 2020). Study-wide context: A couple of women and three men aged 18 to 49 years were included in the cohort. To increase sequencing depth and limit assay-specific biases, TCR repertoire library preparation and sequencing were carried out by different laboratories using diverse techniques. To estimate repertoire size and how much clonotypes are shared between individuals, the study performed deep sequencing of blood TCR repertoires from a few healthy adults. For each donor, CD4 naive and CD4 memory were each run on three plates, CD8 naive on two plates, and CD8 memory on one plate. Leukapheresis yielded between about 0.9 and 9 billion PBMCs per donor. Findings and caveats that apply to the study as a whole: Because the study included a small number of donors, the genetic and exposure-history diversity represented was limited. Higher generation probabilities were observed for clonotypes shared by all four sorted-subset donors than for non-shared clonotypes. Based on pairwise subsampling, the degree of clonotype sharing among donors was expected to be affected by sequencing depth. Rarefaction of sorted-subset datasets indicated incomplete sequencing despite the large sequencing depth. Only blood was sampled, and tissue TCR repertoires likely differ from those in blood. Across a handful of donors, roughly 5.1% of naive CD4, roughly 3.3% of naive CD8, under 2.5% of memory CD4, and approximately 0.4% of memory CD8 clonotypes were shared. Naive subsets generally had larger estimated clonotype richness than memory subsets did.

CDR1 KGHSH and CDR2 LQKENI were looked up in the germline V gene. Trimmed from V: 2 bases; trimmed from J: 6 bases; junction bases lacking a gene match: 7. The CDR3 has 14 amino acids, counting the end cysteine and phenylalanine. Only the CDR3 portion is preserved as DNA: 42 bases, with reading frame beginning at the first base. The donors were healthy, HIV-negative adults with no recently reported acute infections or vaccinations. Every donor was a Caucasian adult residing in Nashville, Tennessee, USA. CD4+ T cells were enriched by magnetic negative selection; naive cells were then positively selected on CD45RA, and the negative fraction formed the memory subset. After blood collection by leukapheresis, PBMCs were isolated using Ficoll-Histopaque density gradient centrifugation and then cryopreserved in the vapor phase of liquid nitrogen. Analytical flow cytometry was used to check the purity and quantity of every magnetically sorted T cell population. Each sorted fraction had its genomic DNA isolated and then quantified by UV absorbance on a Nanodrop 2000c.

In its sample, this clone was seen once. Its antigen remains unidentified. The record has no base qualities; no much larger clone is one base away. TCR CDR3 regions were amplified from genomic DNA by multiplex PCR using the deep immunoSEQ assay. Extracted genomic DNA from each cell subset was spread evenly across all wells of several immunoSEQ 96-well plates, with each plate serving as a replicate. For sorted subsets, each replicate PCR was loaded with 200 ng genomic DNA, equivalent to 30,000 or so T cell genomes. Purified libraries were quantified with a Qubit 3.0 fluorometer, sized on a Bioanalyzer 2100, and re-quantified with the KAPA Library Quantification kit. Every immunoSEQ 96-well plate was sequenced on a dedicated single-read 150-cycle Illumina NextSeq 550 flow cell. For the original study's pipeline: Because only junctional sequences without quality scores were contained in the immunoSEQ output, filtering matching that applied to full-length reads could not be performed. Sequences were annotated with PyIR, a Python wrapper for IgBLAST v1.9, and V/J genes and CDR3 were assigned using IMGT germline references. Reads were filtered out if the reads had weak V/J assignments (E-value above 1e-6), no CDR3, stop codons, out-of-frame junctions, or ambiguous translated residues. V3J clonotypes were defined by identical inferred V gene, J gene, and CDR3 amino acid sequence. Percentage overlap between repertoires was computed as shared unique clonotypes divided by the size of the smaller repertoire. RTK rarefaction, the Chao1 estimator, and Recon v2.1 estimates of unobserved clonotypes were used to assess repertoire richness. Generation probabilities for all TCRbeta clonotypes obtained by the gDNA method from a handful of donors were computed using OLGA. Held by TCRdb, this immuneACCESS table contains in-frame sequences only and omits some clones. Under half of the omission traces to an unresolved V gene where checked; the cause of the rest is unknown. The V and J calls and the clone size are those of that table, but D and trimming were determined from the DNA. The sample table records around 1 million clones; approximately 80% of these occur just once. The top ten constitute around 1.4% of the sample.

The chain couples TRBV18 to TRBJ2-7, and 7 bases in between align with TRBD2. The sequence came from a man younger than 35 in good health. Sequencing was performed on memory CD4+ T cells sorted from blood. The cell subset or site label for this specimen denotes: CD45RA-negative fraction. The CDR3 amino acid sequence is: CASSPAGENSEQYF. The DNA reads TGTGCCAGCTCACCAGCGGGGGAAAATAGCGAGCAGTACTTC.